The entry below describes one T cell receptor (beta chain). Other DNA sequences in this sample translate to the same CDR3. This entry belongs to a study of blood T cell repertoires in COVID-19. Assay: immunoSEQ multiplex PCR; the TCRdb copy retains only in-frame clones and omits some. The repertoire consists of 120,000 to 150,000 clones, with 84% occurring once and the leading ten covering around 5%. Trimming removed 2 bases at V and 2 bases at J, with 7 bases between. The CDR3 is 13 amino acids. CDR1 and CDR2 (germline): LGHDT, YNNKEL (reference sequence). V is TRBV3-1 (or the pseudogene TRBV3-2) and J is TRBJ2-7; D gene uncertain. This clonotype originated in a human donor in a cohort sampled during active COVID-19. Sample: peripheral blood. The CDR3: CASSQLGPYEQYF. The CDR3 DNA reads as TGTGCCAGCAGCCAACTGGGCCCCTACGAGCAGTACTTC.